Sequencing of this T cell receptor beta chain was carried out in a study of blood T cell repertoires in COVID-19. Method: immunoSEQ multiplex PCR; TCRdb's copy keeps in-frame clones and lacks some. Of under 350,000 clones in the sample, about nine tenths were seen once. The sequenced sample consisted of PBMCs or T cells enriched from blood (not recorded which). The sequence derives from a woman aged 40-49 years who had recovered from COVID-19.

DNA for the CDR3: TGTGCCAGCAGCCGGACAGGGGTCAATCAGCCCCAGCATTTT. Translating it yields CASSRTGVNQPQHF. The chain employs TRBV6-2 or TRBV6-3 and TRBJ1-5, with 9 nucleotides matching TRBD1. Germline CDR1 reads MNHEY; CDR2 reads SVGEGT. V lost 6 bases and J lost 3; bases outside the gene matches: 3. This CDR3 is built from 14 residues.